One sample yielded the 23 T cell receptor beta chains listed below, sequenced in a study of breast tumors, draining lymph nodes, adjacent tissues. TCRdb fed the multiplex PCR reads into MiXCR, producing one record per CDR3 protein. The sample consists of about 180,000 distinct CDR3 sequences, roughly 30% of them appearing once. Breast cancer patients provided tissue from their axillary draining lymph nodes. Sequencing was performed on axillary lymph node tissue. Receptors originate from a female donor with breast cancer. Some clones in this sample may be carry-over from other donors' samples.

Regarding this clonotype: A read error may explain this, as a much larger clone is one base away. The rearrangement links TRBV9 to TRBJ2-1, with 14 nucleotides matching TRBD2. V lost 0 bases and J lost 9; bases outside the gene matches: 14. CDR1 and CDR2 (germline): SGDLS, YYNGEE. The CDR3 is 19 residues long. CDR3 residues: CASSVEGYRGLAGVSEQFF. The DNA for the CDR3 is TGTGCCAGCAGCGTAGAGGGTTATAGGGGACTAGCGGGAGTCTCTGAGCAGTTCTTC.

This clonotype was recorded many times. This chain links TRBV10-3 with TRBJ1-2; TRBD1 matches 12 bases. V shed 7 bases and J 4 bases; nucleotides not matched to a gene: 7. The CDR3 covers 15 residues. Germline lookup yields CDR1 ENHRY and CDR2 SYGVKD. The CDR3 DNA is TGTGCCATCAATGGGGGACAGGGGGCAATCTATGGCTACACCTTC. Translating it yields CAINGGQGAIYGYTF.

As to this clonotype: This clone may be a read error of a much larger clone one base away. The chain joins TRBV20-1 to TRBJ2-7; tentative D call: TRBD1 (6 bases). V was cut by 2 bases and J by 7 bases, with 24 bases left in between. The CDR3 contains 16 residues. Germline values: CDR1 DFQATT, CDR2 SNEGSKA (reference sequence). The CDR3 DNA follows: TGCAGTGCTAGATACACTCCAGGGGCGACTACGGGGGAGCAGTACTTC. It translates to CSARYTPGATTGEQYF.

This clonotype came up many times. The CDR3 nucleotides are TGTGCCAGCAGCTTCTGGACTAGCGGGTGGGGGACAGATACGCAGTATTTT. Translation: CASSFWTSGWGTDTQYF. The chain has TRBV5-8 and TRBJ2-3; 11 bases map to TRBD2. CDR3 size: 17 residues. The junction had 8 bases not matched to a gene; V was cut back by 2 bases and J by 3 bases. Germline V gives CDR1 SGHTS, CDR2 YDEGEE.

This clonotype has a count of ten or more. The rearrangement links TRBV19 to TRBJ2-5; 14 bases line up with TRBD2. Looked up from germline, CDR1 is LNHDA and CDR2 is SQIVND (reference sequence). The CDR3 extends over 19 amino acids. V shed 0 bases, J shed 5 bases, and the junction held 11 bases outside the gene matches. The CDR3: CASSIERLAGGPGSETQYF. Here the CDR3 DNA reads TGTGCCAGTAGTATAGAGCGACTAGCGGGGGGGCCTGGTTCGGAGACCCAGTACTTC.

This clonotype was recorded at least ten times. CDR3 sequence: CASSEAGSYNEQFF. DNA of the CDR3: TGTGCCAGCAGTGAGGCGGGGTCCTACAATGAGCAGTTCTTC. The rearrangement joins TRBV2 to TRBJ2-1; maybe TRBD2 (6 bases). The ends were cut back, 3 bases at V and 1 base at J, with 7 bases in the middle. The CDR3 consists of 14 residues. The germline CDR1 and CDR2 sequences are SNHLY and FYNNEI.

On this clonotype: Possible read error: a much larger clone is one base away. The chain joins TRBV7-2 to TRBJ2-7; D ambiguous. Per the germline V gene, CDR1 is SGHTA and CDR2 is FQGNSA. Trimming cost V 8 bases and J 4 bases, with 9 bases left between them. CDR3 length: 11 amino acids. The CDR3 protein is CASGQRYEQYF. CDR3 DNA sequence: TGTGCCAGCGGCCAGAGGTACGAGCAGTACTTC. The entire variable domain, with the rest obtained from reference TRBV7-2 and TRBJ2-7, is as follows: GAGVSQSPSNKVTEKGKDVELRCDPISGHTALYWYRQSLGQGLEFLIYFQGNSAPDKSGLPSDRFSAERTGGSVSTLTIQRTQQEDSAVYLCASGQRYEQYFGPGTRLTVT.

Comment on this clonotype: A read error is possible here, since a much larger clone lies one base away. The rearrangement uses TRBV20-1 and TRBJ2-7, with 8 positions matching TRBD2. Losses at the gene ends were 4 bases for V and 9 bases for J; bases not matched to a gene: 11. Germline V gene sequence: CDR1 DFQATT, CDR2 SNEGSKA (reference sequence). The CDR3 is 13 residues long. The DNA for the CDR3 is TGCAGTGCTACCACAAGGACTAGCCACGCGCAGTACTTC. It is translated as CSATTRTSHAQYF.

This clonotype showed up many times. The V gene is TRBV7-9, the J gene TRBJ2-7; 9 positions agree with TRBD2. The CDR3 totals 16 residues. V lost 5 bases and J lost 3; bases outside the gene matches: 11. The germline V gene has CDR1 SEHNR and CDR2 FQNEAQ (reference sequence). CDR3 loop: CASSETGTSFDYEQYF. Written as DNA, the CDR3 is TGTGCCAGCAGCGAAACCGGGACTAGCTTCGACTACGAGCAGTACTTC.

The genes are TRBV5-1 and TRBJ2-6; tentatively, D is TRBD1 or TRBD2 (5 bases each). V was pared by 0 bases and J by 7 bases, with 14 bases between. Germline CDR1 and CDR2: SGHRS and YFSETQ. This CDR3 contains 16 residues. Written as DNA, the CDR3 is TGCGCCAGCAGCTTGGATGGGGCGGCGGGCGCCAACGTCCTGACTTTC. Protein sequence: CASSLDGAAGANVLTF.

This clonotype was seen repeatedly, ten times or more. The CDR3 sequence: CASSLNSLTNEQFF. The CDR3, as DNA: TGTGCCAGCAGCTTAAATAGCTTAACCAATGAGCAGTTCTTC. The J gene is TRBJ2-1, the V gene TRBV11-3; D is ambiguous. V was shortened by 2 bases and J by 6 bases, with 11 bases between the two germline ends. Per the germline V gene, CDR1 is SGHNT and CDR2 is YENEEA. The CDR3 spans 14 residues.

As regards this clonotype: A much larger clone is a single base away; this may be a read error. V and J are TRBV9 and TRBJ2-7; 7 bases align to TRBD1. The CDR3 runs to 15 residues. The germline V gene encodes CDR1 SGDLS and CDR2 YYNGEE. The CDR3 DNA is TGTGCCAACAGCGTAGGTCCAGGGGGTTACTACGAGCCGTACTTC. Translating it yields CANSVGPGGYYEPYF.

With regard to this clonotype: Without the conserved terminal phenylalanine or tryptophan, this CDR3 likely stems from a read error. The J gene is TRBJ2-1, the V gene TRBV30; 12 nucleotides agree with TRBD2. In germline, CDR1 is GTSNPN, CDR2 SVGIG (reference sequence). The CDR3 has 16 residues. V dropped 2 bases and J dropped 7; count of bases not matched to a gene: 9. The CDR3 DNA follows: TGTGCCTGGAGTCCTAGCGGGAGGGGATTGGTGAATGAGCAGTTCCTC. Protein sequence: CAWSPSGRGLVNEQFL.

There are many counts of this clonotype. DNA for the CDR3: TGTGCCAGCAGTGCCACGCTGAGCTCCTACAATGAGCAGTTCTTC. Encoded protein: CASSATLSSYNEQFF. The chain is built from TRBV7-2 and TRBJ2-1; D remains ambiguous. This CDR3 is built from 15 residues. The V gene lost 6 bases and the J gene lost 0 bases, with 12 bases spanning the gap. The germline gives CDR1 SGHTA, CDR2 FQGNSA.

The V and J genes are TRBV20-1 and TRBJ2-5; D might be TRBD1 or TRBD2, each matching 6 bases. V was trimmed by 0 bases and J by 5 bases, leaving 16 bases between them. The CDR3 loop spans 15 amino acids. The germline gives CDR1 DFQATT, CDR2 SNEGSKA (reference sequence). The CDR3 loop reads CSARDLGGPSETQYF. The CDR3 DNA is TGCAGTGCTAGAGATCTTGGGGGGCCTTCGGAGACCCAGTACTTC.

This clonotype was observed many times. V and J are TRBV9 and TRBJ2-3; D unresolved. This CDR3 region has 13 residues. The V end lost 0 bases, the J end lost 6 bases, and 8 bases lay between the germline ends. Germline V CDR1 and CDR2: SGDLS, YYNGEE. CDR3: CASSVENEDTQYF. The DNA for the CDR3 is TGTGCCAGCAGCGTAGAAAATGAGGATACGCAGTATTTT.

This clonotype was seen repeatedly, ten times or more. A junction boundary mismatches the germline segment, possibly from a read error. The CDR3 DNA follows: TGTGCCAGCAGCTCCCGGGACAGGGACCCCAGGGTGGACTTC. Its protein is CASSSRDRDPRVDF. The genes are TRBV7-6 and TRBJ2-7; TRBD1 matches at 9 bases. The length of the CDR3 is 14 residues. Germline loops: CDR1 SGHVS, CDR2 FNYEAQ.

This clonotype occurred many times. The CDR3 loop reads CASSTDGASGKLFF. The CDR3 DNA is TGTGCCAGCAGCACAGATGGGGCCTCGGGAAAACTGTTTTTT. The V and J genes are TRBV11-2 and TRBJ1-4, with TRBD1 as a possible D gene (5 bases). Germline V gene sequence: CDR1 SGHAT, CDR2 FQNNGV. The CDR3 spans 14 residues. The V end was cut by 5 bases, the J end by 10 bases, with 17 bases between.

This clonotype appeared many times. V and J are TRBV12-3 or TRBV12-4 and TRBJ2-1; the match to TRBD2 covers 9 bases. Trimming removed 6 bases from V and 0 bases from J; junction bases left unmatched: 3. CDR3 length: 15 amino acids. CDR3 sequence reads: CASRLAGSSYNEQFF. The CDR3 DNA sequence: TGTGCCAGCAGGCTAGCGGGGAGCTCCTACAATGAGCAGTTCTTC.

In the case of this clonotype: The junction departs from the called germline gene at one end, perhaps through a read error. V is TRBV7-7 and J is TRBJ2-1, with TRBD1 identical over 11 bases. CDR3 length equals 16 residues. CDR1 SSHAT and CDR2 FNYEAQ come from the germline V gene (reference sequence). Here the CDR3 DNA reads TGTGCTAGCAGCGCCGGACAGGGGGCCTCCTACAATGAGCAGTTCTTC. This sequence encodes CASSAGQGASYNEQFF. Full variable domain (outside the CDR3, taken from reference TRBV7-7 and TRBJ2-1): GAGVSQSPRYKVTKRGQDVTLRCDPISSHATLYWYQQALGQGPEFLTYFNYEAQPDKSGLPSDRFSAERPEGSISTLTIQRTEQRDSAMYRCASSAGQGASYNEQFFGPGTRLTVL.

There are many counts of this clonotype. This sequence joins TRBV10-3 and TRBJ1-1; no firm D call. The CDR3 has 15 residues. The germline V and J ends were trimmed by 2 bases and 2 bases, with 12 bases remaining between them. The germline V gene encodes CDR1 ENHRY and CDR2 SYGVKD. The CDR3 nucleotides are TGTGCCATCAGTGAGCGGGCAGCGCGAAACACTGAAGCTTTCTTT. Amino acids: CAISERAARNTEAFF.

This clonotype turned up a few times. The rearrangement uses TRBV5-8 and TRBJ2-2, with D perhaps given as TRBD1 or TRBD2 (6 bases each). The germline V gene has CDR1 SGHTS and CDR2 YDEGEE. This CDR3 is 14 amino acids long. Between the trimmed V and J ends, which lost 3 bases and 4 bases, there was a span of 10 bases. This CDR3 is CASSSGGLTGELFF. CDR3 nucleotides: TGTGCCAGCAGCTCCGGGGGCCTCACCGGGGAGCTGTTTTTT.

This clonotype was seen a handful of times. The CDR3 reads CASTSPLGQGRGYTF. CDR3 in DNA: TGTGCCAGCACTTCCCCGCTGGGACAGGGGCGAGGCTACACCTTC. The rearrangement links TRBV6-2 or TRBV6-3 to TRBJ1-2; 10 bases fit TRBD1. The V gene's germline CDR1 is MNHEY and CDR2 SVGEGT. Unmatched junction bases numbered 13, after V lost 7 bases and J lost 8 bases. The length of the CDR3 is 15 residues.